This T cell receptor beta chain was identified during a study of blood T cell repertoires in COVID-19. The study recruited people aged about 18 to 89 years across some 23 US areas. V was shortened by 0 bases and J by 5 bases, with 31 bases between the two germline ends. Germline CDR1 and CDR2: LGHDT and YNNKEL (reference sequence). The CDR3 has 21 residues. TCRdb's table, derived via immunoSEQ multiplex PCR, lists solely in-frame clones and lacks some. The sample carries about 50,000 clones, roughly 86% recorded once. The chain recombines TRBV3-1 (or the pseudogene TRBV3-2) with TRBJ1-2; TRBD1 is a possible D gene (6 bases). The sequence derives from a woman aged 45-60 years who had recovered from COVID-19. Sequencing input: PBMCs or T cells enriched from blood (not recorded which). The CDR3 region has the DNA TGTGCCAGCAGCCAAGATGAGGGGGAGACAGAGGGGAGCATCGGGCAATATGGCTACACCTTC. It translates to CASSQDEGETEGSIGQYGYTF.